The rows below give T cell receptor beta chains drawn from one sample of a study of blood T cells in healthy people across ages. TCRdb called the 5' RACE reads again in MiXCR, with one record for every CDR3 protein. The sample has about 970,000 distinct CDR3 sequences, about 51% seen once; the top ten hold 20% to 25%. The sequencing sample was made of blood. These receptors were taken from a woman aged 60-75 years in good health. Both conserved end residues are part of each CDR3. The D gene is left open where the match is weak. Where a row states a size, it is once, few, many or the class of an expanded clone; other rows omit it.

D | J | size | V | CDR3 | DNA
TRBD1 | TRBJ2-7 | - | TRBV30 | CAWSAGQGTFGEQYF | TGTGCCTGGAGTGCTGGACAGGGAACTTTTGGGGAGCAGTACTTC
TRBD1 | TRBJ2-1 | few | TRBV3-1 | CASSPKIGDREQFF | TGTGCCAGCAGCCCCAAAATTGGGGACAGGGAGCAGTTCTTC
- | TRBJ2-7 | few | TRBV5-1 | CASSWGLANYEQYF | TGCGCCAGCAGCTGGGGGCTAGCGAACTACGAGCAGTACTTC
- | TRBJ2-7 | - | TRBV5-1 | CASSTEAGDYEQYF | TGCGCCAGCAGCACGGAGGCAGGAGACTACGAGCAGTACTTC
- | TRBJ2-3 | - | TRBV7-2 | CASSETAAGFGTDTQYF | TGTGCCAGCAGCGAGACAGCGGCGGGGTTTGGCACAGATACGCAGTATTTT
TRBD2 | TRBJ2-7 | few | TRBV6-5 | CASSTSGSIHEQYF | TGTGCCAGCAGTACTAGCGGGAGTATCCACGAGCAGTACTTC
TRBD1 | TRBJ2-7 | - | TRBV20-1 | CSARRPDRGLNEQYF | TGCAGTGCTAGACGCCCGGACAGGGGGCTAAACGAGCAGTACTTC
- | TRBJ1-5 | - | TRBV7-2 | CASSLKGGDQPQHF | TGTGCCAGCAGCTTAAAAGGAGGGGATCAGCCCCAGCATTTT
- | TRBJ1-1 | few | TRBV29-1 | CSVEGQAHTEAFF | TGCAGCGTTGAAGGACAGGCCCACACTGAAGCTTTCTTT
- | TRBJ1-1 | - | TRBV10-3 | CAIRLRGQNTEAFF | TGTGCCATCAGACTCCGGGGCCAGAACACTGAAGCTTTCTTT